This TCR beta chain was sequenced in a study of CD8 T cells in ankylosing spondylitis. General study results and limits: In reactive arthritis synovial fluid and blood, some motif variants had been reported before. It appeared that ankylosing spondylitis blood was characterized by a TCR beta motif of several highly homologous variants. Those disease-linked clones were CD8+; they were also relatively rare in peripheral blood.

TCRdb re-called the 5' RACE reads through MiXCR, storing one row per CDR3 protein. The table records 7,500 or so distinct CDR3 sequences, roughly 8.7% of them present only once. The CDR3 is 16 amino acids. CDR1 is SGDLS and CDR2 is YYNGEE in the germline V gene. The V and J ends lost 3 bases and 0 bases, in that order; junction bases with no gene match: 5. This clonotype was seen ten or more times. Its antigen is unidentified. This TCR was sampled from a male donor with ankylosing spondylitis or in good health (not recorded which). J is TRBJ2-2 and V is TRBV9; TRBD1 matches at 7 bases. The sample comprised blood, either unsorted or a sorted T cell fraction (not recorded which). This CDR3 is CASSGQGAANTGELFF. In nucleotides, the CDR3 is TGTGCCAGCAGCGGACAGGGAGCAGCGAACACCGGGGAGCTGTTTTTT. Drawing the rest from reference TRBV9 and TRBJ2-2, the complete variable domain is DSGVTQTPKHLITATGQRVTLRCSPRSGDLSVYWYQQSLDQGLQFLIQYYNGEERAKGNILERFSAQQFPDLHSELNLSSLELGDSALYFCASSGQGAANTGELFFGEGSRLTVL.